Below are 5 T cell receptor beta chains sequenced from a single sample in a study of OX40 agonist ivuxolimab in advanced cancers. The method was immunoSEQ multiplex PCR; TCRdb's version includes in-frame clones alone and lacks a portion of them. The table lists roughly 100,000 clones, 85% to 90% of them singletons. Sequences were derived from CD4+ or CD8+ T cells sorted from blood, sampled in a trial of the OX40 agonist ivuxolimab. These receptors originate from an adult with an advanced solid tumor such as melanoma, head and neck, liver or kidney cancer.

The chain couples TRBV19 to TRBJ2-7; unclear D gene. Deletions cut 4 bases from V and 3 bases from J, with 4 bases between. Per germline, CDR1 LNHDA and CDR2 SQIVND (reference sequence). The CDR3 runs 11 residues. The DNA for the CDR3 is TGTGCCAGTAGTACCGGCTACGAGCAGTACTTC. Translation gives CASSTGYEQYF.

With regard to this clone: One end of the junction is discordant with germline, which a read error may explain. V is TRBV7-7 and J is TRBJ1-4; TRBD1 might be the D (5 bases). The CDR3 is 13 amino acids. Germline-derived CDR1 and CDR2 are SSHAT and FNYEAQ (reference sequence). The DNA for the CDR3 is TGTGCTAGCAGCCCCCGATGGGGCGGCATTGTGTTTTTT. Its translation is CASSPRWGGIVFF.

CDR3 region: CASSPSTGASPLHF. The CDR3 DNA reads TGTGCCAGCAGCCCGTCTACAGGGGCTTCACCCCTCCACTTT. The gene calls are TRBV11-2 and TRBJ1-6; 7 nucleotides match TRBD1. CDR3 length: 14 amino acids. The V gene's germline CDR1 is SGHAT and CDR2 FQNNGV. V shed 5 bases and J 9 bases; nucleotides not matched to a gene: 7.

The chain carries TRBV30 and TRBJ1-4; TRBD1 is a possible D gene (6 bases). This CDR3 is built from 15 residues. Trimming shortened V by 5 bases and J by 0 bases, and 13 bases separated the two germline ends. Germline V gives CDR1 GTSNPN, CDR2 SVGIG (reference sequence). The CDR3 protein is CAWQDRSATNEKLFF. Written as DNA, the CDR3 is TGTGCCTGGCAGGACAGATCCGCAACTAATGAAAAACTGTTTTTT.

This clone appeared once. The gene calls are TRBV5-6 and TRBJ1-2; maybe TRBD1 (6 bases). CDR3 length: 14 amino acids. V shed 2 bases and J shed 1 base, with 9 bases lying between them. CDR1 is SGHDT and CDR2 is YYEEEE in the germline V gene. The CDR3 nucleotides read TGTGCCAGCAGCTTACAGGGAAGTAACTATGGCTACACCTTC. Amino acid sequence: CASSLQGSNYGYTF.